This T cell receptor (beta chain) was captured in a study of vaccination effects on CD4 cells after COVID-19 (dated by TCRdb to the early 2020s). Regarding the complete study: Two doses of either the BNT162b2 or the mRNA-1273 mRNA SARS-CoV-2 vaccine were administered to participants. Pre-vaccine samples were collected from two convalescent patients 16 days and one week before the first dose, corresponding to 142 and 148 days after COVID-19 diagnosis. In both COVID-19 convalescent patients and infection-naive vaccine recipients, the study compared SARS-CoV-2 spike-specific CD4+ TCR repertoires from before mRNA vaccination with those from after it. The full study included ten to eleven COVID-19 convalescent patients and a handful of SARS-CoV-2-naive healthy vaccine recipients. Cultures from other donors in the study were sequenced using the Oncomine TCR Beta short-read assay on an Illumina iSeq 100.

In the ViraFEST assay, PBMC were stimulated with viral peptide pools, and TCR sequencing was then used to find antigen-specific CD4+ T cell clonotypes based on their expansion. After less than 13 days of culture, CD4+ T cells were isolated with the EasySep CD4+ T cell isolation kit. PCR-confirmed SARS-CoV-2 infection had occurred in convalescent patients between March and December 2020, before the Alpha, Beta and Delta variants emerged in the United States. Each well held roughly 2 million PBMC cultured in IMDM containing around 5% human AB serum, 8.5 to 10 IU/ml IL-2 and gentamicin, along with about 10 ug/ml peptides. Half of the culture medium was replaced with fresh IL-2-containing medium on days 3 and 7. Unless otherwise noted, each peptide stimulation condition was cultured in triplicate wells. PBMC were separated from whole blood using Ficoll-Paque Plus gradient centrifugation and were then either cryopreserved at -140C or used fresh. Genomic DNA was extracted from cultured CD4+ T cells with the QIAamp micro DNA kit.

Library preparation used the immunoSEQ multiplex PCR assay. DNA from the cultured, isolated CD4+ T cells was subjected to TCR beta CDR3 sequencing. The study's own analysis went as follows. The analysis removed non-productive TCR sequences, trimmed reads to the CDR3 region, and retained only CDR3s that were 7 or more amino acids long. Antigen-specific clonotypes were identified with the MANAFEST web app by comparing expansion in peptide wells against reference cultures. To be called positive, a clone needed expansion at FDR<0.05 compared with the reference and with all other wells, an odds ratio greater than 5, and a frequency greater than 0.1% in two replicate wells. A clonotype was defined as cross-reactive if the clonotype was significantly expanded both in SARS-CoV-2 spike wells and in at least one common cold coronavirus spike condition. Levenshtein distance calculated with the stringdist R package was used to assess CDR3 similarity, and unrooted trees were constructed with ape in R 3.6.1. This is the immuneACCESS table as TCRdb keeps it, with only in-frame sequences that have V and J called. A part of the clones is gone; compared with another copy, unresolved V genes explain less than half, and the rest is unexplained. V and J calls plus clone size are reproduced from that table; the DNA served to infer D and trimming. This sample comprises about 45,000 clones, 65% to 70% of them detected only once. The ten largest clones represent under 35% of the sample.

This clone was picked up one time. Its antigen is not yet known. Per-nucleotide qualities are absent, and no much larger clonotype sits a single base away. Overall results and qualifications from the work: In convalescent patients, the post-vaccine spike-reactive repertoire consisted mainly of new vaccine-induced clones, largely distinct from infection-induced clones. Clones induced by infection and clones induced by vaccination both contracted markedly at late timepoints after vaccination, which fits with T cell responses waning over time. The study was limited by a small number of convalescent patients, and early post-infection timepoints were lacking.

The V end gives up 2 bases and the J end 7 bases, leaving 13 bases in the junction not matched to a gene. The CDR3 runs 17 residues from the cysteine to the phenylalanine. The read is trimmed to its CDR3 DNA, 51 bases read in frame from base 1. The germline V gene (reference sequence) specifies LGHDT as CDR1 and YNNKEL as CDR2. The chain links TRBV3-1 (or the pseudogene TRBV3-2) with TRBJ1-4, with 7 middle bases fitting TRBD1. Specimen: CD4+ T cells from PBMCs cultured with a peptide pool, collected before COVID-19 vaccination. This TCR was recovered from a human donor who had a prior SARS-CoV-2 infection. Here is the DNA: TGTGCCAGCAGCCAACATCCTCGACAGGGAGAGGGTGAAAAACTGTTTTTT. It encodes CASSQHPRQGEGEKLFF.